This T cell receptor (beta chain) was captured in a study of blood T cells in healthy people across ages. Turning to the study itself: Per two T cells, template switching captured roughly one barcoded beta molecule.

Primed by a sample-barcoded 5' primer and a J-beta primer mix, a second PCR proceeded for about 7 to 11 cycles. A template-switch adaptor containing 12 random nucleotides labeled each cDNA molecule. One entry per CDR3 protein results from TCRdb running MiXCR on the 5' RACE reads. The repertoire consists of approximately 800,000 distinct CDR3 sequences, with roughly 25% occurring once and the leading ten covering 2.5% to 3.5%. Trimming cost V 11 bases and J 4 bases; bases outside gene matches: 8. The CDR3 contains 13 residues. Study outcomes and limitations: Long-lived donors carried more naive CD4+ cells and greater diversity than aged donors. The authors considered diversity estimates from one million T cells to be underestimates.

As for this clonotype: The target antigen is unknown.

In addition, the sample was reused for a study of T cells of mothers and their children.

The sequencing input was blood. The chain joins TRBV12-3 or TRBV12-4 to TRBJ1-5, with 7 bases fitting TRBD1. The clonotype was recovered from a boy aged 10-17 years in good health. Here the CDR3 reads CAGSRDSNQPQHF. The CDR3 DNA follows: TGTGCCGGATCCCGGGACAGTAATCAGCCCCAGCATTTT.